This T cell receptor beta chain comes out of a study of T cell clonality in common variable immunodeficiency. Trimming took off 1 base at V and 2 bases at J, with 11 bases between the two ends. CDR3 length: 15 amino acids. Germline loops: CDR1 MNHNS, CDR2 SASEGT. Study-wide results and caveats: What drives increased CVID clonality needs T cell subpopulation sequencing. Common variable immunodeficiency TCR beta sequences reportedly had fewer deletions and N-nucleotide insertions. CVID patient heterogeneity limited repertoire-clinical complication correlations.

Here immunoSEQ multiplex PCR was the method, and the copy in TCRdb shows in-frame clones only, minus some. This sample has 44,000 or so clones, each found more than once. This clone showed up many times. Its antigen is currently unknown. The read stops 3 residues short of the end of the CDR3; the missing end is completed from the germline J gene. The chain links TRBV6-1 to TRBJ2-5; D possibly corresponds to TRBD2 (5 bases). Sequences were obtained from peripheral blood mononuclear cells. This TCR was sampled from a person aged 18-70 years in good health. Incomplete CDR3 DNA: TGTGCCAGCAGTGAAGGGGCGGGTGGGCAAGAGACC. This gives the protein CASSEGAGGQET. The whole CDR3 protein is CASSEGAGGQETQYF.